Listed here is a single T cell receptor beta chain. Its antigen is unknown. Peripheral blood genomic DNA, not sorted cells or RNA, was the template. The data are from a study of T cell repertoires in aging, cancer and after chemotherapy. Multiplex touch-down PCR with TRB-A/B primers amplified rearranged V-D-J TRB sequences. TCRdb reanalysed the multiplex PCR reads using MiXCR and keeps one entry per CDR3 protein. This sample carries roughly 9,800 distinct CDR3 sequences, approximately 41% of them seen once, and the ten largest clones take roughly 1.7%. Study findings and constraints: Untreated cancer patients had significantly lower blood TCR diversity than age-matched healthy donors.

This receptor was identified in a human donor in good health. Material for sequencing was blood.

CDR3 region: CASSWVTGGREQFF. Written as DNA, the CDR3 is TGTGCCAGCAGTTGGGTGACAGGGGGTCGTGAGCAGTTCTTC. The chain combines TRBV12-3 or TRBV12-4 with TRBJ2-1; 9 bases map to TRBD1. The V gene end was trimmed by 4 bases and the J gene end by 9 bases; junction bases not matched to a gene: 7. The CDR3 is made up of 14 amino acids.